This T cell receptor beta chain derives from a study of cytomegalovirus exposure and HLA in healthy donors. Whole-study results and caveats: In a later analysis, TCR beta V- and J-gene trimming was associated with a missense DCLRE1C variant. It was shown in a later analysis that HLA-associated TCR beta chains were more clonally expanded than other, equally common chains. Using a false discovery rate of 0.05, a later analysis showed that some 16,000 TCR beta sequences were associated with HLA alleles.

As concerns this clone: Antigen unknown.

This CDR3 spans 15 amino acids. The V and J ends lost 3 bases and 2 bases, in that order; junction bases with no gene match: 5. Germline lookup yields CDR1 MDHEN and CDR2 SYDVKM. Whereas donors were nominally healthy upon sampling, unrecorded immune exposures were probable. Use of 60 Vbeta and 13 Jbeta primers characterized the PCR. The data were produced by immunoSEQ multiplex PCR, yet TCRdb's version contains in-frame clones alone and is incomplete. The sample lists some 120,000 clones; roughly 75% were seen once. The gene calls are TRBV28 and TRBJ2-7; TRBD2 matches 9 bases. The source material was PBMCs. The TCR sequence derives from a female donor in good health and CMV-seronegative. The CDR3 here is CASSFRLAGTYEQYF. The DNA for the CDR3 is TGTGCCAGCAGTTTCCGGCTAGCGGGAACCTACGAGCAGTACTTC. The variable domain in full, with the rest retrieved from reference TRBV28 and TRBJ2-7, is DVKVTQSSRYLVKRTGEKVFLECVQDMDHENMFWYRQDPGLGLRLIYFSYDVKMKEKGDIPEGYSVSREKKERFSLILESASTNQTSMYLCASSFRLAGTYEQYFGPGTRLTVT.